This TCR beta chain was recorded in a study of T cells in Graves' hyperthyroidism and ophthalmopathy. Trimming took off 2 bases at V and 6 bases at J, with 11 bases between the two ends. The CDR3 is made up of 13 amino acids. TCR beta CDR3 region amplification was performed from RNA transcripts. The HTBI primer set drove a first-round RT-PCR of the TCR CDR3. TCRdb itself ran the multiplex PCR reads through MiXCR, one entry per CDR3 protein. The sample shows 450,000 to 700,000 distinct CDR3 sequences, around 46% of them seen only once. This clonotype was seen a few times. The target antigen is unknown. Exclusion followed for patients with uncontrolled infection, other autoimmune disease, pregnancy or lactation. Study-wide results and limits: From stable hyperthyroidism, ophthalmopathy was set apart by a 13 V-J model. Among thyroid clonotypes expanded above 0.001, most also appeared in blood. It was a median 6.5 months before onset that the model predicted ophthalmopathy.

The rearrangement uses TRBV12-3 or TRBV12-4 and TRBJ2-7; D possibly corresponds to TRBD2 (6 bases). The clonotype comes from an adult woman with Graves' disease, either hyperthyroidism or ophthalmopathy (not recorded which). Input material: peripheral blood or thyroid tissue (not recorded which). The CDR3 spells CASSLLRGGEQYF. For the CDR3, the DNA is TGTGCCAGCAGTTTATTGAGGGGAGGCGAGCAGTACTTC.